One sample yielded the 21 T cell receptor beta chains listed below, sequenced in a study of technical replicates of blood from several donors. Only in-frame clones appear in the TCRdb table, and some are missing; sequencing was by immunoSEQ multiplex PCR. Seen here are roughly 73,000 clones, 93% observed once, and the top ten hold 0.25%. Sequencing used T cells isolated from PBMCs. All receptors come from a human donor in good health.

The chain is built from TRBV6-5 and TRBJ1-6; possible D gene TRBD1, 6 bases. Germline V gene data show CDR1 as MNHEY and CDR2 as SVGAGI. There are 15 residues in the CDR3. V lost 4 bases and J 7 bases, leaving 14 bases between the germline ends. The CDR3 here is CASSFRDIVNSPLHF. CDR3 sequence (DNA): TGTGCCAGCAGTTTCCGGGACATAGTGAATTCACCCCTCCACTTT.

This chain links TRBV4-1 with TRBJ2-2, with D possibly being TRBD1 (6 bases). CDR1 and CDR2 (germline): MGHRA, YSYEKL. This CDR3 is built from 16 residues. Trimming took off 2 bases at V and 5 bases at J, with 15 bases between the two ends. CDR3 DNA sequence: TGCGCCAGCAGCCAATCTGCCCAGGGGTGGACCGGGGAGCTGTTTTTT. Protein: CASSQSAQGWTGELFF.

The chain employs TRBV6-6 and TRBJ2-7, with TRBD2 matching 8 bases. The CDR3 has 14 residues. The trim removed 5 bases at V and 5 bases at J, leaving 8 bases unmatched. Per the germline V gene, CDR1 is MNHNY and CDR2 is SVGAGI (reference sequence). The CDR3 spells CASSSQGLGDEQYF. For the CDR3, the DNA is TGTGCCAGCAGTAGCCAGGGACTAGGCGACGAGCAGTACTTC.

This rearrangement joins TRBV4-1 to TRBJ2-3; D possibly corresponds to TRBD2 (6 bases). CDR3 size: 14 residues. Germline assignment: CDR1 MGHRA and CDR2 YSYEKL. V lost 1 base and J 4 bases, leaving 9 bases between the germline ends. CDR3 region: CASSQVSSADTQYF. The CDR3 DNA sequence: TGCGCCAGCAGCCAAGTGTCTAGCGCAGATACGCAGTATTTT.

V and J are TRBV18 and TRBJ2-3, with TRBD2 matching 11 bases. V was pared by 8 bases and J by 1 base, with 5 bases of the junction left unmatched. This CDR3 has 15 amino acids. Germline V gene data show CDR1 as KGHSH and CDR2 as LQKENI. The CDR3 nucleotides are TGTGCCAGCCTTATGGGACTAGCGGGCACAGATACGCAGTATTTT. Translation gives CASLMGLAGTDTQYF.

The chain uses TRBV6-1 and TRBJ2-1, with unresolved D. The CDR3 runs to 12 residues. Deletions cut 9 bases from V and 5 bases from J, with 11 bases between. Germline V gene data show CDR1 as MNHNS and CDR2 as SASEGT. The CDR3 protein is CARHDSHNEQFF. The CDR3 DNA reads as TGTGCCAGGCATGACTCACACAATGAGCAGTTCTTC.

The chain links TRBV7-9 to TRBJ2-7; 9 bases agree with TRBD1. The V gene's germline CDR1 is SEHNR and CDR2 FQNEAQ (reference sequence). CDR3 length: 18 residues. V lost 5 bases to trimming and J lost 2 bases; unmatched junction nucleotides: 16. The CDR3 coding sequence is TGTGCCAGCAGCCCCGCCATGCCATGGACAGGGGTCCCCTACGAGCAGTACTTC. It yields the protein CASSPAMPWTGVPYEQYF.

The chain links TRBV27 to TRBJ1-4; D might be TRBD1 (6 bases). Germline assignment: CDR1 MNHEY and CDR2 SMNVEV (reference sequence). The V end was cut by 5 bases, the J end by 8 bases, with 21 bases between. The CDR3 loop spans 16 amino acids. The CDR3 loop is CASSDGTLDFGEKLFF. DNA of the CDR3: TGTGCCAGCAGTGACGGGACATTGGACTTCGGGGAAAAACTGTTTTTT. Drawing the rest from reference TRBV27 and TRBJ1-4, the complete variable domain is EAQVTQNPRYLITVTGKKLTVTCSQNMNHEYMSWYRQDPGLGLRQIYYSMNVEVTDKGDVPEGYKVSRKEKRNFPLILESPSPNQTSLYFCASSDGTLDFGEKLFFGSGTQLSVL.

The J gene is TRBJ2-5, the V gene TRBV7-9; D gene unclear. The V and J ends lost 0 bases and 5 bases respectively, with 13 bases between them. The CDR3 totals 15 residues. Germline V gene data show CDR1 as SEHNR and CDR2 as FQNEAQ (reference sequence). The CDR3 protein is CASSLAPTGRETQYF. The CDR3 nucleotides are TGTGCCAGCAGCTTAGCGCCGACGGGTAGGGAGACCCAGTACTTC. The whole variable domain, filled in from reference TRBV7-9 and TRBJ2-5, reads DTGVSQNPRHKITKRGQNVTFRCDPISEHNRLYWYRQTLGQGPEFLTYFQNEAQLEKSRLLSDRFSAERPKGSFSTLEIQRTEQGDSAMYLCASSLAPTGRETQYFGPGTRLLVL.

The chain is built from TRBV6-1 and TRBJ2-7, with D maybe TRBD1 (5 bases). This CDR3 has 13 amino acids. Germline-derived CDR1 and CDR2 are MNHNS and SASEGT. The ends were cut back, 5 bases at V and 6 bases at J, with 14 bases in the middle. In nucleotides, the CDR3 is TGTGCCAGCAGTTTGACAGTTACCCGCGAGCAGTACTTC. Protein product: CASSLTVTREQYF.

J is TRBJ1-5 and V is TRBV18; D is unclear. CDR3 size: 13 residues. Germline CDR1 and CDR2: KGHSH and LQKENI. Trimming removed 5 bases at V and 4 bases at J, with 9 bases between. In DNA, the CDR3 is TGTGCCAGCTCAATAGGAGAGAATCAGCCCCAGCATTTT. Protein sequence: CASSIGENQPQHF.

The rearrangement uses TRBV27 and TRBJ1-5; D gene uncertain. This CDR3 has 14 residues. Looked up from germline, CDR1 is MNHEY and CDR2 is SMNVEV (reference sequence). V was trimmed by 8 bases and J by 4 bases, leaving 15 bases between them. CDR3 loop: CASSPGRNNQPQHF. For the CDR3, the DNA is TGTGCCAGCTCCCCGGGAAGAAATAATCAGCCCCAGCATTTT.

This sequence joins TRBV2 and TRBJ2-1, with D unclear. The CDR3 runs to 11 residues. Trimming shortened V by 9 bases and J by 8 bases, and 11 bases separated the two germline ends. The germline V gene encodes CDR1 SNHLY and CDR2 FYNNEI. CDR3: CARKTIDEQFF. CDR3 DNA: TGTGCCAGAAAAACTATCGATGAGCAGTTCTTC.

This clone was counted a single time. V usage is TRBV2 and J usage is TRBJ1-1; TRBD1 is a possible D gene (6 bases). Germline lookup yields CDR1 SNHLY and CDR2 FYNNEI. With 3 bases removed from V and 1 base from J, the gap between germline ends came to 9 bases. The CDR3 length is 14 residues. The DNA for the CDR3 is TGTGCCAGCAGTGAGGACAGCGCGAACACTGAAGCTTTCTTT. Residues: CASSEDSANTEAFF.

The chain joins TRBV2 to TRBJ2-1; 9 nucleotides align to TRBD2. The V and J ends lost 4 bases and 10 bases, in that order; junction bases with no gene match: 8. CDR3 size: 14 residues. The germline V gene has CDR1 SNHLY and CDR2 FYNNEI. CDR3 sequence: CASSGLGLANEQFF. The DNA for the CDR3 is TGTGCCAGCAGTGGTTTAGGACTAGCGAACGAGCAGTTCTTC.

The chain recombines TRBV10-3 with TRBJ2-5, with D unresolved. CDR1 ENHRY and CDR2 SYGVKD come from the germline V gene. The CDR3 spans 16 residues. Trimming stripped 0 bases from V and 5 bases from J, with 16 bases between. CDR3: CAISESHHQFLETQYF. CDR3 DNA sequence: TGTGCCATCAGTGAGTCTCATCACCAGTTTTTGGAGACCCAGTACTTC.

The chain uses TRBV19 and TRBJ2-7, with 7 bases identical to TRBD1. After removal of 8 bases from V and 5 bases from J, the junction contained 15 bases not matched to a gene. The CDR3 length is 15 residues. Germline CDR1 is LNHDA and CDR2 is SQIVND (reference sequence). Written as DNA, the CDR3 is TGTGCCAGTGGGAAACCTGGGACAGTGATGGACGAGCAGTACTTC. This encodes CASGKPGTVMDEQYF.

The gene calls are TRBV2 and TRBJ2-4, with D maybe TRBD1 (5 bases). Germline assignment: CDR1 SNHLY and CDR2 FYNNEI. Trimming took off 3 bases at V and 1 base at J, with 7 bases between the two ends. This CDR3 has 14 amino acids. CDR3 DNA sequence: TGTGCCAGCAGTGACAGGGTTGCCAAAAACATTCAGTACTTC. It translates to CASSDRVAKNIQYF.

The chain carries TRBV2 and TRBJ2-7; 14 bases are shared with TRBD2. J gave up 11 bases and V 7 bases, and 13 bases lay outside the gene matches. The germline CDR1 and CDR2 sequences are SNHLY and FYNNEI. The CDR3 loop spans 15 amino acids. The CDR3 DNA is TGTGCCAGCACCGACGCTGGACTAGCGGGGGGCCAGGAGTACTTC. Its translation: CASTDAGLAGGQEYF.

J is TRBJ1-1 and V is TRBV12-5; D possibly corresponds to TRBD1 (6 bases). This CDR3 contains 14 residues. CDR1 is LGHNT, CDR2 FRNRAP, per germline. V dropped 3 bases and J dropped 1 base, with 9 bases sitting between them. The CDR3 spells CASGLSGANTEAFF. The CDR3 nucleotides are TGTGCTAGTGGTTTATCAGGGGCGAACACTGAAGCTTTCTTT.

This clone is a singleton in its sample. This chain joins TRBV7-9 and TRBJ2-2; 7 bases fit TRBD2. Losses at the gene ends were 8 bases for V and 3 bases for J; bases not matched to a gene: 6. The CDR3 is 14 amino acids. In germline, CDR1 is SEHNR, CDR2 FQNEAQ (reference sequence). This CDR3 reads CASPSGGDTGELFF. The CDR3 coding sequence is TGTGCCAGCCCCTCGGGGGGAGACACCGGGGAGCTGTTTTTT.